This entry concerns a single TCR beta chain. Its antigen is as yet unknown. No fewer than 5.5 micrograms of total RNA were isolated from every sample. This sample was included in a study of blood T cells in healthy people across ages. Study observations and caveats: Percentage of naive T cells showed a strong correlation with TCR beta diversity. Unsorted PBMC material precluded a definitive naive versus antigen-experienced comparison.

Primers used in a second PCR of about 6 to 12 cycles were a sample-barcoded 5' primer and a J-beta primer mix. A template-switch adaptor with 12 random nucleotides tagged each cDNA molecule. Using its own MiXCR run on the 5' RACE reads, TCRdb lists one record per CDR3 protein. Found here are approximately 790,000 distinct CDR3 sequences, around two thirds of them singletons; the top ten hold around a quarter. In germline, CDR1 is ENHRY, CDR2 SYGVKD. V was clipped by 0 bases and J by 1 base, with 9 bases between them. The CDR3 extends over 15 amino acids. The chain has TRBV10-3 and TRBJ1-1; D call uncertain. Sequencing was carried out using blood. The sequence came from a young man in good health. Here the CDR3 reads CAISESATPNTEAFF. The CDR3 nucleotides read TGTGCCATCAGTGAGTCGGCCACGCCGAACACTGAAGCTTTCTTT.